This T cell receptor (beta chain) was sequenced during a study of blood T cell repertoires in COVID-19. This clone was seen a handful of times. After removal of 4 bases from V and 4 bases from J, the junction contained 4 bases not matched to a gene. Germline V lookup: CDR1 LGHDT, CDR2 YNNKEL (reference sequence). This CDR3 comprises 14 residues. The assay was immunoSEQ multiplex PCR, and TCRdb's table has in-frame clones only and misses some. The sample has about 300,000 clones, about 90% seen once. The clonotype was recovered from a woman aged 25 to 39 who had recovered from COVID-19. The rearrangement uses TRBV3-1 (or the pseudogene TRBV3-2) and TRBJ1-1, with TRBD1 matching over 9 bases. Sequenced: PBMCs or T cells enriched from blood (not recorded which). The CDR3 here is CASSPRDRVTEAFF. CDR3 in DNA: TGTGCCAGCAGCCCACGGGACAGGGTCACTGAAGCTTTCTTT.